One and the same sample provided the 15 T cell receptor beta chains below, sequenced in a study of T-cell reconstitution after alpha-beta-depleted transplantation in children (dated by TCRdb to 2016 to 2018). The sample's treatment or condition label is to be understood as: allogeneic hematopoietic cell transplantation with graft depleted of TCRalphabeta T cells and CD19 B cells. Library prep was done by PCR. Sequencer: Illumina HiSeq 2500. TCR libraries were prepared with molecular barcoding, using unique molecular identifiers to normalize TCRbeta repertoire quantification. TCRdb reworked the public reads: Q25 trimming with fastp, MiXCR clone assembly, productive beta chains retained. Each entry merges the rows of one CDR3 protein and shows their most common DNA and genes. This sample is represented by 180,000 or so distinct CDR3 sequences; just under 6.5% of them were singletons. The ten most abundant clones make up about 4.3% of the sample.

Specimen: PBMCs, collected before TCRalphabeta/CD19-depleted stem cell transplant. The receptors were sampled from a girl under three years old with combined immunodeficiency, due to receive a stem cell transplant.

Ten or more counts support this clonotype. The V and J genes are TRBV29-1 and TRBJ2-1, with TRBD1 identical over 12 bases. This CDR3 spans 14 amino acids. Germline CDR1 is SQVTM and CDR2 is ANQGSEA. With V trimmed by 7 bases and J by 11 bases, 12 bases remained unmatched. The CDR3 spells CSDLPGTGGSKQFF. The CDR3 DNA reads TGCAGCGACCTCCCCGGGACAGGGGGCAGTAAGCAGTTCTTC.

This clonotype was recorded at least ten times. The CDR3 here is CSAVRDYSYNEQFF. CDR3 bases: TGCAGTGCCGTCCGGGACTACTCCTACAATGAGCAGTTCTTC. The gene calls are TRBV20-1 and TRBJ2-1; 7 nucleotides match TRBD2. Germline lookup yields CDR1 DFQATT and CDR2 SNEGSKA (reference sequence). This CDR3 is 14 amino acids long. The J segment lost 0 bases and the V segment lost 6 bases, leaving 5 bases of the junction unmatched.

This clonotype was recorded many times. J is TRBJ2-5 and V is TRBV15, with 7 bases identical to TRBD2. CDR1 LNHNV and CDR2 YYDKDF come from the germline V gene (reference sequence). There are 16 residues in the CDR3. J lost 5 bases, V lost 1 base, and 10 bases had no gene match. CDR3 DNA sequence: TGTGCCACCAGCAGAGCTCGCGCGGGAGTAAAGGAGACCCAGTACTTC. It yields the protein CATSRARAGVKETQYF. Complete variable domain (other parts from reference TRBV15 and TRBJ2-5): DAMVIQNPRYQVTQFGKPVTLSCSQTLNHNVMYWYQQKSSQAPKLLFHYYDKDFNNEADTPDNFQSRRPNTSFCFLDIRSPGLGDTAMYLCATSRARAGVKETQYFGPGTRLLVL.

This clonotype was picked up many times. J is TRBJ2-5 and V is TRBV9; D is tentatively TRBD1 or TRBD2 (6 bases each). This CDR3 has 15 residues. The germline V gene encodes CDR1 SGDLS and CDR2 YYNGEE. V lost 2 bases, J lost 5 bases, and 16 bases lay in between. DNA for the CDR3: TGTGCCAGCAGCGTTGACCGGGGGCGCGGGGAGACCCAGTACTTC. It yields the protein CASSVDRGRGETQYF.

This clonotype was seen repeatedly, ten times or more. The CDR3 sequence is CASSLTVSYGYTF. Written as DNA, the CDR3 is TGTGCCAGCAGTTTAACGGTATCCTATGGCTACACCTTC. V is TRBV12-3 or TRBV12-4 and J is TRBJ1-2; no clear D gene. V lost 2 bases and J 4 bases, leaving 8 bases between the germline ends. The CDR3 totals 13 residues.

The sample holds many counts of this clonotype. This chain links TRBV7-3 with TRBJ2-3, with 13 positions matching TRBD2. J gave up 2 bases and V 3 bases, and 2 bases lay outside the gene matches. Per the germline V gene, CDR1 is SGHTA and CDR2 is FQGTGA. The CDR3 loop spans 16 amino acids. CDR3 loop: CASSFGLAGDTDTQYF. The CDR3 DNA sequence: TGTGCCAGCAGCTTCGGACTAGCGGGGGACACAGATACGCAGTATTTT.

This clonotype has at least ten counts. This chain uses TRBV4-3 with TRBJ2-1, with D possibly matching TRBD1 (5 bases). The V end was cut by 4 bases, the J end by 8 bases, with 15 bases between. The CDR3 is made up of 14 amino acids. CDR1 is LGHNA, CDR2 YSLEER, per germline. CDR3 nucleotide sequence: TGCGCCAGCAGCCCTGCGTGGGGCCGGGATGAGCAGTTCTTC. Its protein is CASSPAWGRDEQFF.

This clonotype has a count of ten or more. This rearrangement joins TRBV7-8 to TRBJ2-7; D possibly uses TRBD1 or TRBD2 (5 bases each). Germline CDR1 and CDR2: SGHVS and FQNEAQ. The length of the CDR3 is 12 residues. The V end lost 3 bases, the J end lost 6 bases, and 9 bases lay between the germline ends. CDR3 sequence (DNA): TGTGCCAGCAGCTTTGAGGGGTTCGAGCAGTACTTC. Encoded protein: CASSFEGFEQYF.

This clonotype was seen many times. V gene TRBV7-2 combines with J gene TRBJ2-7; the match to TRBD1 covers 7 bases. The CDR3 is made up of 15 amino acids. Germline lookup yields CDR1 SGHTA and CDR2 FQGNSA. V trimming: 4 bases; J trimming: 5 bases; junction bases outside the gene matches: 11. The CDR3: CASSSPRDSNHEQYF. The CDR3 coding sequence is TGTGCCAGCAGCTCACCCCGGGACAGCAATCACGAGCAGTACTTC.

This clonotype was counted ten times or more. V is TRBV12-3 or TRBV12-4 and J is TRBJ1-3; D remains ambiguous. V lost 3 bases to trimming and J lost 4 bases, with 7 bases between them. The CDR3 consists of 13 residues. DNA for the CDR3: TGTGCCAGCAGTTTCTCCCTCGGAAACACCATATATTTT. Its protein is CASSFSLGNTIYF.

The sample holds many counts of this clonotype. The gene calls are TRBV10-3 and TRBJ2-5, with TRBD1 identical over 9 bases. Germline CDR1 is ENHRY and CDR2 is SYGVKD. The trim removed 0 bases at V and 7 bases at J, leaving 12 bases unmatched. This CDR3 contains 17 residues. CDR3 nucleotides: TGTGCCATCAGTGAGTCGAAGTCGCGACAGGACAGGGGGACCCAGTACTTC. It translates to CAISESKSRQDRGTQYF.

This clonotype was seen many times. The chain combines TRBV12-3 or TRBV12-4 with TRBJ2-5; TRBD1 matches 12 bases. The CDR3 contains 16 residues. The junction had 10 bases not matched to a gene; V was cut back by 7 bases and J by 4 bases. The CDR3 DNA sequence: TGTGCCAGCAAGTCGTCGGGACAGGGGGCATTAGAGACCCAGTACTTC. This codes for CASKSSGQGALETQYF.

This clonotype was observed at least ten times. The rearrangement joins TRBV20-1 to TRBJ2-2, with D perhaps matching TRBD2 (6 bases). The CDR3 extends over 13 amino acids. Germline V gene sequence: CDR1 DFQATT, CDR2 SNEGSKA (reference sequence). V gave up 3 bases and J gave up 5 bases, with 10 bases separating them. The chain's CDR3 is CSASGGGTGELFF. In DNA form, the CDR3 reads TGCAGTGCTAGCGGGGGAGGAACCGGGGAGCTGTTTTTT.

This clonotype was picked up many times. The CDR3 DNA is TGTGCCAGCAGTGCGACAGGGCCTGGAAACACCATATATTTT. It specifies CASSATGPGNTIYF. The chain joins TRBV6-1 to TRBJ1-3; 7 bases agree with TRBD1. Germline V gives CDR1 MNHNS, CDR2 SASEGT. Unmatched junction bases numbered 2, after V lost 4 bases and J lost 2 bases. This CDR3 is built from 14 residues.

The sample holds many counts of this clonotype. The chain employs TRBV7-8 and TRBJ2-1; D assignment may be TRBD1 or TRBD2 (6 bases each). The germline V gene has CDR1 SGHVS and CDR2 FQNEAQ. The CDR3 covers 13 residues. Trimming cost V 5 bases and J 4 bases, with 9 bases left between them. As DNA, the CDR3 is TGTGCCAGCAGCGGGGGGCCATACAATGAGCAGTTCTTC. Amino acids: CASSGGPYNEQFF. The variable domain in full, completed from reference TRBV7-8 and TRBJ2-1, reads GAGVSQSPRYKVAKRGQDVALRCDPISGHVSLFWYQQALGQGPEFLTYFQNEAQLDKSGLPSDRFFAERPEGSVSTLKIQRTQQEDSAVYLCASSGGPYNEQFFGPGTRLTVL.